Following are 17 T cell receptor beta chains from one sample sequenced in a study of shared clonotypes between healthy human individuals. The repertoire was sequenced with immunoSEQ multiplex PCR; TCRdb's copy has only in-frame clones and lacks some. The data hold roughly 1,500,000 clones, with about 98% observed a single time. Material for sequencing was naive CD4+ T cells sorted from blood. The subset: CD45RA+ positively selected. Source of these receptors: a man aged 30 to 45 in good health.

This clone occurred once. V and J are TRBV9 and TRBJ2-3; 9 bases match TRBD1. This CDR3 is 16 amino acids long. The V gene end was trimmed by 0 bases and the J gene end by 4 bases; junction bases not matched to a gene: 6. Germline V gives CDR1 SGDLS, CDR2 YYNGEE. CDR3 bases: TGTGCCAGCAGCGTAGCCGGACAGGGGAGAGCAGATACGCAGTATTTT. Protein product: CASSVAGQGRADTQYF.

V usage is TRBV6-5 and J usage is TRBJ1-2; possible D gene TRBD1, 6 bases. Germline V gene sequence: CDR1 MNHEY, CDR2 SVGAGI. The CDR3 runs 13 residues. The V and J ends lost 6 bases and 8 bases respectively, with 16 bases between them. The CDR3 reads CASSKGGYKGYTF. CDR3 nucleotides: TGTGCCAGCAGCAAGGGGGGATACAAGGGCTACACCTTC.

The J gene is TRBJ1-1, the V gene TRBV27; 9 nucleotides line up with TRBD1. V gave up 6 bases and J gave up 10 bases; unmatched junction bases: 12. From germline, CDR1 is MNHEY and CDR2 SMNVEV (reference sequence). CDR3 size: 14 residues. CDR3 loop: CASRGGQGVIGAFF. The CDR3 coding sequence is TGTGCCAGCAGGGGGGGACAGGGTGTGATCGGAGCTTTCTTT.

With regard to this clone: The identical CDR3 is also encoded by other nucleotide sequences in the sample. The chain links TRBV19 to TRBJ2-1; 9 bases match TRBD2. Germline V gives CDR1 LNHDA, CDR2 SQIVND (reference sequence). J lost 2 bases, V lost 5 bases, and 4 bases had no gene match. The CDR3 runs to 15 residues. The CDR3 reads CASSLREGPYNEQFF. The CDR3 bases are TGTGCCAGTAGTCTGCGGGAGGGCCCCTACAATGAGCAGTTCTTC.

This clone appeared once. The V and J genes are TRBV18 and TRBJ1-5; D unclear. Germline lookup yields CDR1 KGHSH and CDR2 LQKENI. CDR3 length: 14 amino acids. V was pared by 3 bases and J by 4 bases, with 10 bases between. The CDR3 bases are TGTGCCAGCTCACCGTCCGTAGGGAATCAGCCCCAGCATTTT. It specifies CASSPSVGNQPQHF.

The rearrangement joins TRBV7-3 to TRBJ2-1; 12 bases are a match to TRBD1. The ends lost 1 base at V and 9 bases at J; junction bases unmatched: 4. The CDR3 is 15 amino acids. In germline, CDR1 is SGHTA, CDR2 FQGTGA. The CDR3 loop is CASSLKGTGGPEQFF. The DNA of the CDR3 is TGTGCCAGCAGCTTAAAGGGGACAGGGGGCCCTGAGCAGTTCTTC.

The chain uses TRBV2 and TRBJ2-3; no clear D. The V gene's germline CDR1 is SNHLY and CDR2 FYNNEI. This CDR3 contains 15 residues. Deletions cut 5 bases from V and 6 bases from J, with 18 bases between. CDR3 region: CASSYWQSSGDTQYF. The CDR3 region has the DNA TGTGCCAGCAGTTACTGGCAGTCTTCCGGTGATACGCAGTATTTT.

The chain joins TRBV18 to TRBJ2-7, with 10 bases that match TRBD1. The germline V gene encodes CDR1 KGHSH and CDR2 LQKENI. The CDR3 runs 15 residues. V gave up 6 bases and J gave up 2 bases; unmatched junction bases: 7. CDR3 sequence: CASSTGQGVAYEQYF. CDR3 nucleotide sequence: TGTGCCAGCTCCACTGGACAGGGGGTCGCCTACGAGCAGTACTTC.

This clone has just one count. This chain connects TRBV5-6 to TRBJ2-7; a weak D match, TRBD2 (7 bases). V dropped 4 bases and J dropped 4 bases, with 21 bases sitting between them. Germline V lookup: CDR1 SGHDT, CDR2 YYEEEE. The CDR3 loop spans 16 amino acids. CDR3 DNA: TGTGCCAGCAGCCTCACTGGGCGGGGGCCAGTATACGAGCAGTACTTC. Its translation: CASSLTGRGPVYEQYF.

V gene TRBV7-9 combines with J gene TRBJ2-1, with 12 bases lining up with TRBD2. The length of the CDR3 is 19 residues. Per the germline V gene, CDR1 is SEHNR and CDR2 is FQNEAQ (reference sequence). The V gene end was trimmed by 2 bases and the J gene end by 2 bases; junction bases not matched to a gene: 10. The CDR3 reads CASSLIMASGRGTYNEQFF. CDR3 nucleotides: TGTGCCAGCAGCTTAATCATGGCTAGCGGGAGGGGAACCTACAATGAGCAGTTCTTC. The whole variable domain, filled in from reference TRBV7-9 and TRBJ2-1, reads DTGVSQNPRHKITKRGQNVTFRCDPISEHNRLYWYRQTLGQGPEFLTYFQNEAQLEKSRLLSDRFSAERPKGSFSTLEIQRTEQGDSAMYLCASSLIMASGRGTYNEQFFGPGTRLTVL.

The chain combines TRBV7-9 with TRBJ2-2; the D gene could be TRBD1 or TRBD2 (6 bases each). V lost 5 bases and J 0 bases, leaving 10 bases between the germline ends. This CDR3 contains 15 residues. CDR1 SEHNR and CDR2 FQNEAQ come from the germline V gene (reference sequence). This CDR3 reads CASSPGASNTGELFF. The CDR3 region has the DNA TGTGCCAGCAGCCCGGGGGCTTCGAACACCGGGGAGCTGTTTTTT.

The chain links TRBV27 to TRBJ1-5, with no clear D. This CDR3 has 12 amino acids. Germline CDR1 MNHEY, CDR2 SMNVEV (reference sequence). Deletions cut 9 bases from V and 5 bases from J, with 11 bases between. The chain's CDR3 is CASGGTYQPQHF. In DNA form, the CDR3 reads TGTGCCAGTGGTGGAACTTATCAGCCCCAGCATTTT.

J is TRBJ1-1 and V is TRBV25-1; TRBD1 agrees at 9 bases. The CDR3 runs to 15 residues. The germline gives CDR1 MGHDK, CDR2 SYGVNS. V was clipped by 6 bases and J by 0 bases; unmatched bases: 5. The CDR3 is CASSRTGVMNTEAFF. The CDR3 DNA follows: TGTGCCAGCAGCCGGACAGGGGTGATGAACACTGAAGCTTTCTTT.

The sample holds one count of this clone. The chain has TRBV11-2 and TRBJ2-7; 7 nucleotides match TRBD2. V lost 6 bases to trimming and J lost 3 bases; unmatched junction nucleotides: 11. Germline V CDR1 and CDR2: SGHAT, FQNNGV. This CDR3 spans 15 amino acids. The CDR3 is CASRKVAGERYEQYF. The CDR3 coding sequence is TGTGCCAGCAGGAAGGTCGCGGGAGAGCGCTACGAGCAGTACTTC.

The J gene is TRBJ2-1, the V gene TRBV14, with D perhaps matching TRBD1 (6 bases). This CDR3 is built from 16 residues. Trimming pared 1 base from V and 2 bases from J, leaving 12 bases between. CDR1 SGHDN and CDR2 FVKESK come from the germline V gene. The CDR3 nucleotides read TGTGCCAGCAGCCAAGCCTGGACAGCAGCCTACAATGAGCAGTTCTTC. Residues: CASSQAWTAAYNEQFF.

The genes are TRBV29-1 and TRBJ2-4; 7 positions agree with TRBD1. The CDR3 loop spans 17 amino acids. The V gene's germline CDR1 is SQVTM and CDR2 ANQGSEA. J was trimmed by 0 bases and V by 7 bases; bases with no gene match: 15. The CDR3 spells CSGDSLGAYIAKNIQYF. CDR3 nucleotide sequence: TGCAGCGGGGACAGCCTCGGTGCCTATATAGCCAAAAACATTCAGTACTTC.

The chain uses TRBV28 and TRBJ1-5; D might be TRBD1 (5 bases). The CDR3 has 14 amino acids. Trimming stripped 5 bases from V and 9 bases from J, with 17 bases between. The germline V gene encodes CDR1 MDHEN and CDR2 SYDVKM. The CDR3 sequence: CASSTLGATSPQHF. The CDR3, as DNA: TGTGCCAGCAGTACACTTGGGGCCACTTCGCCCCAGCATTTT.